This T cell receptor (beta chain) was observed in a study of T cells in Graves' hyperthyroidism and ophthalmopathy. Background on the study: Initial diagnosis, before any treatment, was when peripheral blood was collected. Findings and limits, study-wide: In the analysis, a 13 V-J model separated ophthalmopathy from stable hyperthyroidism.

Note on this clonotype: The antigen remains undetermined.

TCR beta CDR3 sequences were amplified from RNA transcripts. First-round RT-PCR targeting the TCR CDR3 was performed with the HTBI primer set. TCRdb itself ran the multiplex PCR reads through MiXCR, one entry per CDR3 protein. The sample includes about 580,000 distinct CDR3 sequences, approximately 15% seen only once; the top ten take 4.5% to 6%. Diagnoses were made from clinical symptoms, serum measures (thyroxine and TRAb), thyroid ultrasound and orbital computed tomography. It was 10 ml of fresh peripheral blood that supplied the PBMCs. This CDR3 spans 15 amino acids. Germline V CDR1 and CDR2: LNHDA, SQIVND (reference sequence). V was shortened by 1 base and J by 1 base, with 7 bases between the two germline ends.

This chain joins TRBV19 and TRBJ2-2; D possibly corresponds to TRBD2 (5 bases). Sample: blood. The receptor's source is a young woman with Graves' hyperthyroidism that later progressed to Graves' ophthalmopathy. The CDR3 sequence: CASSIGAENTGELFF. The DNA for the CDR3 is TGTGCCAGTAGTATAGGAGCGGAGAACACCGGGGAGCTGTTTTTT.